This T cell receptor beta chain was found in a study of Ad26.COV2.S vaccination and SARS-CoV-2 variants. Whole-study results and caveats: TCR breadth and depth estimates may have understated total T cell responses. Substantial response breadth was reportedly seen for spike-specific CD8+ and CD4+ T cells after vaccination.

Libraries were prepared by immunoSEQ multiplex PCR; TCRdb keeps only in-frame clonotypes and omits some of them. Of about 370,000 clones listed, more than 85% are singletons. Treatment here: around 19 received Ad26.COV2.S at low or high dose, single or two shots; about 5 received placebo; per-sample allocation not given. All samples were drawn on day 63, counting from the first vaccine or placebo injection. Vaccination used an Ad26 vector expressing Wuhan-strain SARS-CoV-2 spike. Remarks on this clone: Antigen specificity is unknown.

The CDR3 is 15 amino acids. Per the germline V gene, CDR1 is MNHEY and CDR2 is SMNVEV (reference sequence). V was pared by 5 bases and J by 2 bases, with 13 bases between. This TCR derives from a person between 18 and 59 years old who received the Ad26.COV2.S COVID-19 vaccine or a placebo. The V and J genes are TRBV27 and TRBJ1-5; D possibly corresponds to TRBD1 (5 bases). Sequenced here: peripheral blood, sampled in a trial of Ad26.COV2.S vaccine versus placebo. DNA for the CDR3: TGTGCCAGCAGTCCCGTCGGGGGTGGCAATCAGCCCCAGCATTTT. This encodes CASSPVGGGNQPQHF.